The 25 T cell receptor beta chains below were found in one sample sequenced in a study of low-dose radiotherapy and immunotherapy resistance in tumors. Primers used for first-strand cDNA, a TRAV- and TRBV-specific set, covered both alpha and beta chains. TCR amplification used 20 PCR cycles, a constant-region primer and a V-primer adapter. TCRdb used MiXCR to reprocess the reads, holding one entry per CDR3 protein. The sample includes 10,000 to 15,000 distinct CDR3 sequences, around three fifths seen only once; the top ten take approximately 8%. These receptors were collected from a human donor with advanced metastatic prostate, ovarian, gallbladder or colorectal cancer (not recorded which). This table probably holds off-target reads from a library built for another chain.

In its sample, this clonotype ranks as medium-sized. The V call is TRBV6-1, the J call TRBJ2-3; 11 bases agree with TRBD2. The germline CDR1 and CDR2 sequences are MNHNS and SASEGT. The V and J ends lost 3 bases and 4 bases, in that order; junction bases with no gene match: 3. The CDR3 spans 15 residues. CDR3 nucleotides: TGTGCCAGCAGTGAGGTTAGCGGGGGGGCAGATACGCAGTATTTT. Its translation is CASSEVSGGADTQYF.

The chain employs TRBV6-1 and TRBJ2-5; TRBD2 matches 7 bases. This CDR3 is built from 16 residues. Per the germline V gene, CDR1 is MNHNS and CDR2 is SASEGT. Trimming removed 2 bases from V and 1 base from J; junction bases left unmatched: 7. The CDR3, as DNA: TGTGCCAGCAGTGAAAGGGAGCGGGGTTTCCAAGAGACCCAGTACTTC. Its protein is CASSERERGFQETQYF.

The J gene is TRBJ2-5, the V gene TRBV14, with D hard to call. Germline CDR1 reads SGHDN; CDR2 reads FVKESK. This CDR3 comprises 12 residues. V shed 3 bases and J shed 5 bases, with 7 bases lying between them. This CDR3 reads CASSHSLETQYF. As DNA, the CDR3 is TGTGCCAGCAGCCATTCTTTGGAGACCCAGTACTTC.

The chain is built from TRBV5-4 and TRBJ2-7; 7 nucleotides match TRBD1. V was pared by 4 bases and J by 1 base, with 8 bases of the junction left unmatched. The germline V gene has CDR1 SGHNT and CDR2 YYREEE (reference sequence). The CDR3 loop spans 15 amino acids. This CDR3 is CASSPAGTASYEQYF. CDR3 sequence (DNA): TGTGCCAGCAGCCCAGCCGGGACAGCTTCCTACGAGCAGTACTTC.

The chain uses TRBV11-2 and TRBJ2-3, with 12 bases that match TRBD2. CDR1 is SGHAT and CDR2 is FQNNGV in the germline V gene. The junction had 7 bases not matched to a gene; V was cut back by 0 bases and J by 0 bases. The CDR3 loop spans 19 amino acids. The CDR3 DNA sequence: TGTGCCAGCAGCTTAGATACTAGCGGGGGGTTTTTTAGCACAGATACGCAGTATTTT. This encodes CASSLDTSGGFFSTDTQYF.

The rearrangement links TRBV24-1 to TRBJ2-1; possibly TRBD1 for D (7 bases). CDR3 length: 14 residues. Trimming took 8 bases from V and 8 from J, leaving 18 bases between them. In germline, CDR1 is KGHDR, CDR2 SFDVKD. CDR3 sequence (DNA): TGTGCCACCACTCCCGGGGGACAGCAAGATGAGCAGTTCTTC. This translates into CATTPGGQQDEQFF.

The chain carries TRBV7-2 and TRBJ2-7, with 8 bases identical to TRBD2. The CDR3 length is 15 residues. Germline-derived CDR1 and CDR2 are SGHTA and FQGNSA. J gave up 3 bases and V 4 bases, and 8 bases lay outside the gene matches. Here the CDR3 reads CASSSRTSSGYEQYF. The CDR3, as DNA: TGTGCCAGCAGCTCTCGGACTAGCTCGGGCTACGAGCAGTACTTC.

This rearrangement joins TRBV28 to TRBJ2-7; D tentatively reads TRBD1 or TRBD2 (6 bases each). CDR1 and CDR2 (germline): MDHEN, SYDVKM. The CDR3 totals 12 residues. V dropped 8 bases and J dropped 3 bases, with 11 bases sitting between them. CDR3 coding DNA: TGTGCCAGCGCGGGACAAAGCTACGAGCAGTACTTC. Its translation: CASAGQSYEQYF.

V usage is TRBV28 and J usage is TRBJ1-1; no clear D gene. CDR1 is MDHEN and CDR2 is SYDVKM in the germline V gene. V was clipped by 2 bases and J by 10 bases, with 11 bases between them. This CDR3 has 12 residues. This chain's CDR3 is CASSLPDKRAFF. The CDR3 coding sequence is TGTGCCAGCAGTTTACCCGACAAACGAGCTTTCTTT.

The genes are TRBV29-1 and TRBJ2-7, with D possibly matching TRBD1 (5 bases). CDR1 is SQVTM and CDR2 is ANQGSEA in the germline V gene. V lost 3 bases, J lost 6 bases, and 12 bases lay in between. The CDR3 has 12 residues. The CDR3 here is CSVETDLGEQYF. CDR3 bases: TGCAGCGTTGAGACAGACCTCGGCGAGCAGTACTTC.

The rearrangement joins TRBV5-1 to TRBJ2-4; D gene ambiguous. Germline V CDR1 and CDR2: SGHRS, YFSETQ. The CDR3 has 16 amino acids. With 2 bases removed from V and 0 bases from J, the gap between germline ends came to 12 bases. CDR3 sequence: CASSLQPALAKNIQYF. In DNA form, the CDR3 reads TGCGCCAGCAGCTTACAGCCTGCCTTAGCCAAAAACATTCAGTACTTC. The entire variable domain, with the rest obtained from reference TRBV5-1 and TRBJ2-4, is as follows: KAGVTQTPRYLIKTRGQQVTLSCSPISGHRSVSWYQQTPGQGLQFLFEYFSETQRNKGNFPGRFSGRQFSNSRSEMNVSTLELGDSALYLCASSLQPALAKNIQYFGAGTRLSVL.

This clonotype is medium-sized in the sample. The chain employs TRBV28 and TRBJ2-1; a weak D match, TRBD1 (6 bases). V dropped 7 bases and J dropped 4 bases, with 20 bases sitting between them. The CDR3 runs 16 residues. Germline values: CDR1 MDHEN, CDR2 SYDVKM. CDR3 sequence reads: CASTLPTGHGYNEQFF. Here the CDR3 DNA reads TGTGCCAGCACCCTCCCTACAGGGCACGGATACAATGAGCAGTTCTTC.

The gene calls are TRBV6-2 or TRBV6-3 and TRBJ2-1, with a weak D call TRBD2 (5 bases). With 6 bases removed from V and 2 bases from J, the gap between germline ends came to 11 bases. Per the germline V gene, CDR1 is MNHEY and CDR2 is SVGEGT. The CDR3 runs to 14 residues. The CDR3 DNA follows: TGTGCCAGCAGCCGAACCGGGACCTACAATGAGCAGTTCTTC. Translating it yields CASSRTGTYNEQFF.

The chain couples TRBV5-1 to TRBJ2-3, with D tentatively TRBD1 (6 bases). CDR1 SGHRS and CDR2 YFSETQ come from the germline V gene. The CDR3 totals 14 residues. Deletions cut 1 base from V and 0 bases from J, with 6 bases between. DNA for the CDR3: TGCGCCAGCAGCTTGACAGGGAGCACAGATACGCAGTATTTT. Protein: CASSLTGSTDTQYF.

CDR3 DNA: TGTGCCAGCAGCCCCTCGTATGAGGGGGACTACGAGCAGTACTTC. It translates to CASSPSYEGDYEQYF. The chain couples TRBV28 to TRBJ2-7, with D possibly TRBD1 on 6 matching bases. The CDR3 extends over 15 amino acids. CDR1 is MDHEN and CDR2 is SYDVKM in the germline V gene. V was shortened by 6 bases and J by 3 bases, with 18 bases between the two germline ends. The whole variable domain, remainder taken from reference TRBV28 and TRBJ2-7, is DVKVTQSSRYLVKRTGEKVFLECVQDMDHENMFWYRQDPGLGLRLIYFSYDVKMKEKGDIPEGYSVSREKKERFSLILESASTNQTSMYLCASSPSYEGDYEQYFGPGTRLTVT.

The V and J genes are TRBV14 and TRBJ2-7, with 7 bases matching TRBD2. The germline V gene has CDR1 SGHDN and CDR2 FVKESK. This CDR3 comprises 14 residues. Unmatched junction bases numbered 8, after V lost 4 bases and J lost 5 bases. Here the CDR3 reads CASSRLAEGDEQYF. CDR3 nucleotides: TGTGCCAGCAGCCGACTAGCAGAAGGTGACGAGCAGTACTTC.

The chain carries TRBV5-1 and TRBJ2-2; maybe TRBD1 (6 bases). Per germline, CDR1 SGHRS and CDR2 YFSETQ. The CDR3 extends over 15 amino acids. Deletions cut 1 base from V and 3 bases from J, with 10 bases between. The CDR3 here is CASSLPGADTGELFF. The CDR3 DNA reads TGCGCCAGCAGCTTGCCAGGGGCGGACACCGGGGAGCTGTTTTTT.

The chain employs TRBV11-2 and TRBJ2-1, with TRBD2 matching 8 bases. V was clipped by 3 bases and J by 3 bases; unmatched bases: 4. The CDR3 is made up of 15 amino acids. In germline, CDR1 is SGHAT, CDR2 FQNNGV. The CDR3 DNA is TGTGCCAGCAGCTTCCTGGCGGGGGGCTACAATGAGCAGTTCTTC. Encoded protein: CASSFLAGGYNEQFF.

The chain recombines TRBV24-1 with TRBJ1-5; 8 bases match TRBD1. The CDR3 totals 17 residues. In germline, CDR1 is KGHDR, CDR2 SFDVKD. The V segment lost 2 bases and the J segment 1 base; nucleotides outside the gene matches: 6. The DNA of the CDR3 is TGTGCCACCAGTGATTCCCGCAGGGGGCTGAGCAATCAGCCCCAGCATTTT. Its protein product is CATSDSRRGLSNQPQHF.

A few counts support this clonotype. The chain has TRBV24-1 and TRBJ1-5; the match to TRBD1 covers 9 bases. This CDR3 spans 16 amino acids. V was pared by 2 bases and J by 2 bases, with 3 bases of the junction left unmatched. CDR1 is KGHDR and CDR2 is SFDVKD in the germline V gene. The CDR3 loop reads CATSDSDRGGNQPQHF. CDR3 bases: TGTGCCACCAGTGATTCGGACAGGGGTGGCAATCAGCCCCAGCATTTT.

This clonotype was detected a few times. This chain joins TRBV2 and TRBJ2-7; no definite D call. This CDR3 is 15 amino acids long. From germline, CDR1 is SNHLY and CDR2 FYNNEI. With 4 bases removed from V and 3 bases from J, the gap between germline ends came to 16 bases. DNA of the CDR3: TGTGCCAGCAGTGTAATCACCGTTGCTAACTACGAGCAGTACTTC. Its translation is CASSVITVANYEQYF.

The J gene is TRBJ2-7, the V gene TRBV21-1. TRBV21-1 is given as a pseudogene. CDR3 length: 15 residues. The CDR3 nucleotides read TGTGCCAGCAGCAAAGCGGCAGGACCCTCCTACGAGCAGTACTTC. Amino acid sequence: CASSKAAGPSYEQYF.

A word on this clonotype: One end of the junction is discordant with germline, which a read error may explain. V is TRBV28 and J is TRBJ1-1; D is unclear. Per germline, CDR1 MDHEN and CDR2 SYDVKM. The length of the CDR3 is 13 residues. The CDR3 DNA sequence: TGTGCCACCAGTTGGCTGGGTCGGACTGAAGCTTTCTTT. As protein: CATSWLGRTEAFF.

This clonotype was seen more than once but under ten times. The V call is TRBV9, the J call TRBJ2-5; possibly TRBD2 for D (5 bases). The CDR3 loop spans 13 amino acids. Germline V gene data show CDR1 as SGDLS and CDR2 as YYNGEE. V dropped 1 base and J dropped 5 bases, with 9 bases sitting between them. The CDR3 bases are TGTGCCAGCAGCGTACTCCCGGGGGAGACCCAGTACTTC. Its protein is CASSVLPGETQYF.

This clonotype was picked up a small number of times. This chain uses TRBV4-1 with TRBJ1-4, with D tentatively TRBD1 (6 bases). Deletions cut 2 bases from V and 5 bases from J, with 12 bases between. Germline lookup yields CDR1 MGHRA and CDR2 YSYEKL. The CDR3 has 15 amino acids. The CDR3 DNA sequence: TGCGCCAGCAGCCAAAGCAGGGGACAAAATGAAAAACTGTTTTTT. It is translated as CASSQSRGQNEKLFF.